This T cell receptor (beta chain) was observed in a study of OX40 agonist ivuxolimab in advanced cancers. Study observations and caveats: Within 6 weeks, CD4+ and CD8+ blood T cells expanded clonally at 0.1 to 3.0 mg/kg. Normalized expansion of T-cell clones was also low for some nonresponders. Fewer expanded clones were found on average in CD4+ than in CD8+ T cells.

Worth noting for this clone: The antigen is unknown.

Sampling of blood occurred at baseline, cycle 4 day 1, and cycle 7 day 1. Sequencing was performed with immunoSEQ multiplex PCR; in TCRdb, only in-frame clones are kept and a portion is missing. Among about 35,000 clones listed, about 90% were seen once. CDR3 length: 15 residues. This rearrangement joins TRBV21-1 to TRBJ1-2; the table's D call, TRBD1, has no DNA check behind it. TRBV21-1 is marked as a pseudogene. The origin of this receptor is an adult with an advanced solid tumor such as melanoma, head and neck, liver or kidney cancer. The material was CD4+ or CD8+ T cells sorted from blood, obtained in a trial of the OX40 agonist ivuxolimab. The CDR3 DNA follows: TGTGCCAGCAGCAAACTAGACAGGAATTCCTATGGCTACACCTTC. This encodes CASSKLDRNSYGYTF.